These T cell receptor beta chains were read from a single sample in a study of cytomegalovirus exposure and HLA in healthy donors. Using immunoSEQ multiplex PCR, the repertoire was profiled, and TCRdb retains in-frame clones only, with some absent. The profile shows more than 85,000 clones, almost 70% of them singletons. Sequenced input: PBMCs. The receptors stem from a man in his thirties or forties in good health and CMV-seronegative. The CDR3 runs from the conserved cysteine through the conserved F or W. The D gene is left open where the match is weak. Expanded clones get a size class; other rows say once, few or many, or leave the size out.

d_gene: -
v_gene: TRBV11-2
len: 13
abundance: -
j_gene: TRBJ2-7
CDR3nt: TGTGCCAGCAGCTTAGTACAGGGAGCCGAGCAGTACTTC
CDR3aa: CASSLVQGAEQYF

d_gene: TRBD1
v_gene: TRBV6-1
len: 15
abundance: few
j_gene: TRBJ1-1
CDR3nt: TGTGCCAGCAGTACCCGACAGGGGCAGAACACTGAAGCTTTCTTT
CDR3aa: CASSTRQGQNTEAFF

d_gene: TRBD1
v_gene: TRBV28
len: 16
abundance: few
j_gene: TRBJ1-5
CDR3nt: TGTGCCAGCGGCACCCCGGACAGGGGTAGCAATCAGCCCCAGCATTTT
CDR3aa: CASGTPDRGSNQPQHF

d_gene: -
v_gene: TRBV29-1
len: 14
abundance: -
j_gene: TRBJ1-1
CDR3nt: TGCAGCGTCGCCCACGTACTCCAGAACACTGAAGCTTTCTTT
CDR3aa: CSVAHVLQNTEAFF

d_gene: TRBD1
v_gene: TRBV4-1
len: 15
abundance: -
j_gene: TRBJ2-5
CDR3nt: TGCGCCAGCAGCCAGATCGGGACAGCCAAAGAGACCCAGTACTTC
CDR3aa: CASSQIGTAKETQYF

d_gene: TRBD1
v_gene: TRBV4-1
len: 14
abundance: -
j_gene: TRBJ1-2
CDR3nt: TGCGCCAGCAGCCAACAGGACAGGTTAATTGGCTACACCTTC
CDR3aa: CASSQQDRLIGYTF

d_gene: TRBD1
v_gene: TRBV19
len: 15
abundance: -
j_gene: TRBJ2-3
CDR3nt: TGTGCCAGTAGTATGCGGGACAGGGGCACAGATACGCAGTATTTT
CDR3aa: CASSMRDRGTDTQYF

d_gene: -
v_gene: TRBV5-1
len: 14
abundance: -
j_gene: TRBJ2-5
CDR3nt: TGCGCCAGCAGCCCCGGCGACAGCCAAGAGACCCAGTACTTC
CDR3aa: CASSPGDSQETQYF

d_gene: TRBD1
v_gene: TRBV28
len: 15
abundance: -
j_gene: TRBJ1-2
CDR3nt: TGTGCCAGCAGTTCCAGGGGGGAGGCTAACTATGGCTACACCTTC
CDR3aa: CASSSRGEANYGYTF

d_gene: -
v_gene: TRBV7-9
len: 15
abundance: few
j_gene: TRBJ1-3
CDR3nt: TGTGCCAGCAGCTTAAGGGGGATAAGTGGAAACACCATATATTTT
CDR3aa: CASSLRGISGNTIYF

d_gene: TRBD1
v_gene: TRBV28
len: 16
abundance: -
j_gene: TRBJ2-7
CDR3nt: TGTGCCACCAACCCCGCCGGGACAGAGAGCTCCTACGAGCAGTACTTC
CDR3aa: CATNPAGTESSYEQYF

d_gene: TRBD2
v_gene: TRBV4-2
len: 15
abundance: -
j_gene: TRBJ2-7
CDR3nt: TGTGCCAGCAGCCAAGTTAGACTAGCGGGCTACGAGCAGTACTTC
CDR3aa: CASSQVRLAGYEQYF

d_gene: -
v_gene: TRBV25-1
len: 15
abundance: -
j_gene: TRBJ2-7
CDR3nt: TGTGCCAGCAGTGAGGAAGGTAGCGGCCCCTACGAGCAGTACTTC
CDR3aa: CASSEEGSGPYEQYF

d_gene: -
v_gene: TRBV6-1
len: 14
abundance: -
j_gene: TRBJ2-6
CDR3nt: TGTGCCAGCAGATACAACTCTGGGGCCAACGTCCTGACTTTC
CDR3aa: CASRYNSGANVLTF

d_gene: -
v_gene: TRBV6-1
len: 13
abundance: -
j_gene: TRBJ2-7
CDR3nt: TGTGCCAGCAGTGGCGGGATGACCTACGAGCAGTACTTC
CDR3aa: CASSGGMTYEQYF

d_gene: -
v_gene: TRBV7-2
len: 14
abundance: -
j_gene: TRBJ1-3
CDR3nt: TGTGCCAGCAGCTTACGGGGGGTTGGAAACACCATATATTTT
CDR3aa: CASSLRGVGNTIYF

d_gene: TRBD2
v_gene: TRBV28
len: 14
abundance: -
j_gene: TRBJ2-7
CDR3nt: TGTGCCAGCAGAACGGGGGGAACCTCCTACGAGCAGTACTTC
CDR3aa: CASRTGGTSYEQYF

d_gene: -
v_gene: TRBV14
len: 12
abundance: -
j_gene: TRBJ1-2
CDR3nt: TGTGCCAGCAGCCAACAGAATTATGGCTACACCTTC
CDR3aa: CASSQQNYGYTF

d_gene: -
v_gene: TRBV29-1
len: 12
abundance: -
j_gene: TRBJ2-5
CDR3nt: TGCAGCGCCCAAGGGGGGGACGAGACCCAGTACTTC
CDR3aa: CSAQGGDETQYF

d_gene: -
v_gene: TRBV7-9
len: 14
abundance: -
j_gene: TRBJ1-1
CDR3nt: TGTGCCAGCAGCCTTGACAGAGTAGGAACTGAAGCTTTCTTT
CDR3aa: CASSLDRVGTEAFF

d_gene: -
v_gene: TRBV29-1
len: 12
abundance: -
j_gene: TRBJ1-4
CDR3nt: TGCAGCGTTGCAGGGACTAATGAAAAACTGTTTTTT
CDR3aa: CSVAGTNEKLFF

d_gene: -
v_gene: TRBV10-3
len: 15
abundance: -
j_gene: TRBJ2-2
CDR3nt: TGTGCCATCAGTGAGTCGCCAGGGACTGGCGGGGAGCTGTTTTTT
CDR3aa: CAISESPGTGGELFF